This TCR beta chain was sequenced during a study of blood T cell repertoires in COVID-19. TCRdb keeps only in-frame clones here, not all; method: immunoSEQ multiplex PCR. The top ten hold just under 2% of the sample, which has around 100,000 clones, roughly 84% seen once. The germline V gene encodes CDR1 MNHNY and CDR2 SVGAGI (reference sequence). CDR3 length equals 16 residues. J was trimmed by 5 bases and V by 7 bases; bases with no gene match: 15. This chain links TRBV6-6 with TRBJ1-1; 8 nucleotides line up with TRBD1. The sequence derives from a man in his sixties or seventies with active or convalescent COVID-19. Material: peripheral blood. The CDR3, as DNA: TGTGCCAGCACTGAGACCTGGACAGGGTGGTGGACTGAAGCTTTCTTT. Translation: CASTETWTGWWTEAFF.